The present TCR beta chain was sequenced within a study of shared clonotypes between healthy human individuals. Assay: immunoSEQ multiplex PCR; the TCRdb copy retains only in-frame clones and omits some. The profile shows about 1.1 million clones, 70% to 80% of them singletons. V was cut by 0 bases and J by 4 bases, with 18 bases left in between. The CDR3 consists of 17 residues. Germline CDR1 LNHDA, CDR2 SQIVND (reference sequence). The donor cohort consisted entirely of Caucasian adults residing in Nashville, Tennessee. Specimen: memory CD4+ T cells from PBMCs. Noted subset: CD45RA-negative fraction. The chain is built from TRBV19 and TRBJ2-5; D gene ambiguous. This TCR came from a young man in good health. Some clones in this sample may be carry-over from other donors' samples. The CDR3 is CASSIDARTTFGETQYF. The CDR3 region has the DNA TGTGCCAGTAGTATAGATGCCCGGACGACCTTTGGAGAGACCCAGTACTTC.